This TCR beta chain was captured by sequencing in a study of T cell repertoires in cytomegalovirus infection. TCRdb reanalysed the reads using MiXCR and keeps one entry per CDR3 protein. This sample has about 530,000 distinct CDR3 sequences, with 26% found just once. The V and J ends lost 4 bases and 5 bases respectively, with 14 bases between them. The CDR3 covers 14 residues. CDR1 is ENHRY, CDR2 SYGVKD, per germline. Sample: PBMCs. The sequence was collected from a human donor in good health (CMV status not recorded). Some clones in this sample may be carry-over from other donors' samples. The rearrangement uses TRBV10-3 and TRBJ1-1, with D perhaps TRBD1 (5 bases). CDR3 loop: CAISVRGPGTEAFF. DNA for the CDR3: TGTGCCATCAGTGTTAGGGGCCCCGGGACTGAAGCTTTCTTT.